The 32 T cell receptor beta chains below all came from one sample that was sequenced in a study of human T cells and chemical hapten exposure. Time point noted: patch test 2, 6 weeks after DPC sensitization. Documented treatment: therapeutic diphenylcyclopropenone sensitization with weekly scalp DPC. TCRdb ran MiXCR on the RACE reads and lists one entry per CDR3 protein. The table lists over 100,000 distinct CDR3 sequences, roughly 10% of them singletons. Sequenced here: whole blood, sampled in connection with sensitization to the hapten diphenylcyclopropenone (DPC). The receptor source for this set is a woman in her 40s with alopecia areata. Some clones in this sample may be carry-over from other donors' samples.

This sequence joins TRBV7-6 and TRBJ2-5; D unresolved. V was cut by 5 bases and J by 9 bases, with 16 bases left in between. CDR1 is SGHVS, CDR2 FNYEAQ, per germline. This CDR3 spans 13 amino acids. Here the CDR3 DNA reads TGTGCCAGCAGCCAGGACCGGCCCAGCGCCCAGTACTTC. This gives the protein CASSQDRPSAQYF.

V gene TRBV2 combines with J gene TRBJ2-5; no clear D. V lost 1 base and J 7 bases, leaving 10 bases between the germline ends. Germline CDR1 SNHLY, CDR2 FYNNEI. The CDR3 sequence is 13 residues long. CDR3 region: CASSEGVLATQYF. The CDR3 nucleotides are TGTGCCAGCAGTGAAGGAGTATTGGCGACCCAGTACTTC.

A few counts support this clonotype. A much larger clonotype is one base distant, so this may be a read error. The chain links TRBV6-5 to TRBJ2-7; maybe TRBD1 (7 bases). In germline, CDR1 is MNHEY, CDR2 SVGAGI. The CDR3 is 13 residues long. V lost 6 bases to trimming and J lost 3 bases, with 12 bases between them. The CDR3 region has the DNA TGTGCCAGCAGCCGCGGGACAGTCTACGAGCAGTACTTC. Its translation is CASSRGTVYEQYF.

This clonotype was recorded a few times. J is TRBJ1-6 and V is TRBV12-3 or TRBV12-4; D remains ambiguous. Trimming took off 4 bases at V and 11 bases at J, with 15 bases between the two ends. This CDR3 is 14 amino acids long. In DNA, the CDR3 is TGTGCCAGCAGTTATTGGGTGAATAGCACACCCCTCCACTTT. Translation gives CASSYWVNSTPLHF.

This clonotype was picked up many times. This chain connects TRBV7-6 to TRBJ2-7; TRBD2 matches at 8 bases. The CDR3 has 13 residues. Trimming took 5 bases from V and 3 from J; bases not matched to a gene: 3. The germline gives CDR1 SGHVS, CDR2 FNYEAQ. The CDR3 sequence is CASSAGTSYEQYF. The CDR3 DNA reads TGTGCCAGCAGCGCCGGGACTAGCTACGAGCAGTACTTC.

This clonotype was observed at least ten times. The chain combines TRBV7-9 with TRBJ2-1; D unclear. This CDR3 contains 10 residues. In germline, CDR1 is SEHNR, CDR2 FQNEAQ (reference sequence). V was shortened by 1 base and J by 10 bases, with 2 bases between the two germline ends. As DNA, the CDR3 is TGTGCCAGCAGCTTAGAAGAGCAGTTCTTC. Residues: CASSLEEQFF.

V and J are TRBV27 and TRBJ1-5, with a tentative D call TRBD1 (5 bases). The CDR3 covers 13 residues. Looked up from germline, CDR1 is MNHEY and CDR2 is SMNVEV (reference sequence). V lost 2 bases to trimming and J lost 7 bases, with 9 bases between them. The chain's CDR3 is CASSLNRKQPQHF. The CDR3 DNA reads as TGTGCCAGCAGTTTAAACAGGAAACAGCCCCAGCATTTT.

CDR3 bases: TGTGCCAGCAGCCCAGAGCAAGGGGGAGCCGGGGAGCTGTTTTTT. This translates into CASSPEQGGAGELFF. The rearrangement joins TRBV9 to TRBJ2-2, with D perhaps TRBD1 (6 bases). The germline V and J ends were trimmed by 4 bases and 6 bases, with 16 bases remaining between them. The CDR3 totals 15 residues. Germline CDR1 reads SGDLS; CDR2 reads YYNGEE.

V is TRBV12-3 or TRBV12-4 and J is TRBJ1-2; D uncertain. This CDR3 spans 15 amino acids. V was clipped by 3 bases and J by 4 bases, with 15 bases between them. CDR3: CASSLGQVKGYGYTF. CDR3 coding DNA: TGTGCCAGCAGTTTGGGTCAGGTGAAAGGCTATGGCTACACCTTC.

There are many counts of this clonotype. CDR3 sequence reads: CAGALMNTEAFF. The CDR3, as DNA: TGTGCCGGAGCCCTAATGAACACTGAAGCTTTCTTT. The chain joins TRBV30 to TRBJ1-1; no clear D. The CDR3 is 12 residues long. Germline V CDR1 and CDR2: GTSNPN, SVGIG (reference sequence). V gave up 8 bases and J gave up 0 bases, with 10 bases separating them.

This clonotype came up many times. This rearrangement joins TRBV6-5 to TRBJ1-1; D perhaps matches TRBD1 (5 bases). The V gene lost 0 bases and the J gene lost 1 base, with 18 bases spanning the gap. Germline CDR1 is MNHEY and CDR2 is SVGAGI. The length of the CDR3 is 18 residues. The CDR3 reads CASSYSGAPTYRNTEAFF. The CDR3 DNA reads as TGTGCCAGCAGTTACTCAGGGGCCCCAACATATAGGAACACTGAAGCTTTCTTT.

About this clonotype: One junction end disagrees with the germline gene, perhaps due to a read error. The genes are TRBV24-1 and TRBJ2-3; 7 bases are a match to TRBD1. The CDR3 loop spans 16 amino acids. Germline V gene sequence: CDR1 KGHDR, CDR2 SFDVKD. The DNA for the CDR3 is TGTGTCACCAGTGATCTGTCCAGGGGGAAAAGGGATACGCAGTATTTT. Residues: CVTSDLSRGKRDTQYF.

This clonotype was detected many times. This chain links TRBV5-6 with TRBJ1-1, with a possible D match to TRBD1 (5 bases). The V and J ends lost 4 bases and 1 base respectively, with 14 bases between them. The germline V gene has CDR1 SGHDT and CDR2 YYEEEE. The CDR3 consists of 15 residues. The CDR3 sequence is CASSPPSGTNTEAFF. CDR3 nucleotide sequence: TGTGCCAGCAGCCCCCCTTCAGGGACGAACACTGAAGCTTTCTTT. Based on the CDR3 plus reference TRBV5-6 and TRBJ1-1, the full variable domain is DAGVTQSPTHLIKTRGQQVTLRCSPKSGHDTVSWYQQALGQGPQFIFQYYEEEERQRGNFPDRFSGHQFPNYSSELNVNALLLGDSALYLCASSPPSGTNTEAFFGQGTRLTVV.

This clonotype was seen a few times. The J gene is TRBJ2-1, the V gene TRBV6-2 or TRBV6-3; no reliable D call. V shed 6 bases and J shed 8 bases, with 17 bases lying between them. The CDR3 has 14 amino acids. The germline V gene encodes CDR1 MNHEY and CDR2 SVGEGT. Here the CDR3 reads CASSPYTHGDEQFF. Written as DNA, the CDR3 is TGTGCCAGCAGCCCCTATACGCACGGCGATGAGCAGTTCTTC.

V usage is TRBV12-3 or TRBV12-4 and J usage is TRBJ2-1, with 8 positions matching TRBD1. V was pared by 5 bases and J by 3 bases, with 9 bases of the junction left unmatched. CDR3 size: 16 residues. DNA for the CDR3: TGTGCCAGCAGTACCTGGACAGGGAAAGACTACAATGAGCAGTTCTTC. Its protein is CASSTWTGKDYNEQFF.

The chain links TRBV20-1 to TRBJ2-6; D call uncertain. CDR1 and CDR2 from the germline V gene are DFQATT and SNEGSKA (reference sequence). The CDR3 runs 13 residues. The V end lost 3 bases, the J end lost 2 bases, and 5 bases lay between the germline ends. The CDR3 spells CSARTTGANVLTF. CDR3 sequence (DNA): TGCAGTGCTAGGACAACTGGGGCCAACGTCCTGACTTTC.

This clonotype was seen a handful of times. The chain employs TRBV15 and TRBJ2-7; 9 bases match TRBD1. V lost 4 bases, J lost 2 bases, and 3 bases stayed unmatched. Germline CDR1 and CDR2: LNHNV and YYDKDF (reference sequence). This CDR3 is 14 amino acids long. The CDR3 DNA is TGTGCCACCAGCACCGGGACAGGGCCCTACGAGCAGTACTTC. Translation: CATSTGTGPYEQYF.

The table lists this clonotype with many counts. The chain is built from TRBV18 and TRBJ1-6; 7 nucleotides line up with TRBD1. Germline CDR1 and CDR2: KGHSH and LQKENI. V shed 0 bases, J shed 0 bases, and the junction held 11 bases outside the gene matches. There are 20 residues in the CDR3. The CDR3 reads CASSPPKGTDSSSYNSPLHF. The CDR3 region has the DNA TGTGCCAGCTCACCACCGAAAGGGACAGACAGTAGCTCCTATAATTCACCCCTCCACTTT.

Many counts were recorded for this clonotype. CDR3 loop: CASGDGLAKNIQYF. The CDR3 nucleotides read TGTGCCAGCGGAGACGGTCTAGCCAAAAACATTCAGTACTTC. The rearrangement links TRBV9 to TRBJ2-4; no definite D call. The ends were cut back, 7 bases at V and 0 bases at J, with 11 bases in the middle. This CDR3 is built from 14 residues. Germline V lookup: CDR1 SGDLS, CDR2 YYNGEE.

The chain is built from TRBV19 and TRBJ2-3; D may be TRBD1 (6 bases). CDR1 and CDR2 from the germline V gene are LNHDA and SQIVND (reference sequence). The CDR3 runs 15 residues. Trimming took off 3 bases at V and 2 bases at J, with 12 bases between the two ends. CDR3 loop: CASSIQGPPTDTQYF. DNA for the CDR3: TGTGCCAGTAGTATCCAGGGGCCTCCCACAGATACGCAGTATTTT.

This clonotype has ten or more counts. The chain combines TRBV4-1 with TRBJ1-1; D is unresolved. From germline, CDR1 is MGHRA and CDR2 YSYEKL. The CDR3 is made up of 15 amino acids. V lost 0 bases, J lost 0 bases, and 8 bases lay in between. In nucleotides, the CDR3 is TGCGCCAGCAGCCAAGATTGGGTAATGAACACTGAAGCTTTCTTT. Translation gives CASSQDWVMNTEAFF.

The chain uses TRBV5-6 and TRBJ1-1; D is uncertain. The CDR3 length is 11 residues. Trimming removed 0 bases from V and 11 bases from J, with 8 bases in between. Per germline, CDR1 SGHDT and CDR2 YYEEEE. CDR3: CASSLGDTAFF. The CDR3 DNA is TGTGCCAGCAGCTTGGGGGATACGGCTTTCTTT.

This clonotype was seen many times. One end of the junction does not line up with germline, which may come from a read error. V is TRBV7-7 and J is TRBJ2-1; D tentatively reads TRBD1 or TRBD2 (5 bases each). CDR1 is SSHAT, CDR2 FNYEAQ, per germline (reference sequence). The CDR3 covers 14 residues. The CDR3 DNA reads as TGTGCTAGCAGCTTATGGGGACCGAACAATGAGCAGTTCTTC. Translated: CASSLWGPNNEQFF.

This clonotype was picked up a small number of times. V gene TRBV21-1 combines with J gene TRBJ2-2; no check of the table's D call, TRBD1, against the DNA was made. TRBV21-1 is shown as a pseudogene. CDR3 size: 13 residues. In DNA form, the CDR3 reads TGTGCCAGGAAACAGGGGACGGCCGGGGAGCTGTTTTTT. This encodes CARKQGTAGELFF.

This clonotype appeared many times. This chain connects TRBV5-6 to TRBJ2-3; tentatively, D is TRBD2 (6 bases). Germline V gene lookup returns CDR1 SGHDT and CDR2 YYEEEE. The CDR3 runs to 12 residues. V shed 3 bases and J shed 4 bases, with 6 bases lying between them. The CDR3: CASSWGADTQYF. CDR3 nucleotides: TGTGCCAGCAGCTGGGGGGCAGATACGCAGTATTTT.

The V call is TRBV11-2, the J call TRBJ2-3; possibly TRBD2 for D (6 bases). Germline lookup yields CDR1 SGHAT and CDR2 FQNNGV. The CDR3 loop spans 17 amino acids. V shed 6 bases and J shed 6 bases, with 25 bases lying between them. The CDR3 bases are TGTGCCAGCAGTCAATTAGGCCCTGGAGGGGTGGTCGATACGCAGTATTTT. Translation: CASSQLGPGGVVDTQYF.

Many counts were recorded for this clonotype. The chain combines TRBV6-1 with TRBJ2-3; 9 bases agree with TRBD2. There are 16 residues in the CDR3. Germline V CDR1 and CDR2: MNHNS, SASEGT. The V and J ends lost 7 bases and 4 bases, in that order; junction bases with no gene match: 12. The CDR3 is CASKIQLAGAPDTQYF. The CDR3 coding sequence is TGTGCCAGCAAGATCCAGTTAGCGGGGGCCCCAGATACGCAGTATTTT.

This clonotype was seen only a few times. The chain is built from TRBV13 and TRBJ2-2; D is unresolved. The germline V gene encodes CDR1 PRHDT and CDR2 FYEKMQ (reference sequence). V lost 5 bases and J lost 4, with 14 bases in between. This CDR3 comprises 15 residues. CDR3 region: CASSGGGRFTGELFF. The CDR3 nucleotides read TGTGCCAGCAGCGGCGGTGGGCGGTTCACCGGGGAGCTGTTTTTT.

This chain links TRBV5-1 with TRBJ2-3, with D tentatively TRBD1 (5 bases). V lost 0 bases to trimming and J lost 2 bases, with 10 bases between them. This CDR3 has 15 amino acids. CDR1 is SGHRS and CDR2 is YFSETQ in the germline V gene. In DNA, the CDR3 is TGCGCCAGCAGCTTGGGGGCAGGGCCCACAGATACGCAGTATTTT. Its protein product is CASSLGAGPTDTQYF.

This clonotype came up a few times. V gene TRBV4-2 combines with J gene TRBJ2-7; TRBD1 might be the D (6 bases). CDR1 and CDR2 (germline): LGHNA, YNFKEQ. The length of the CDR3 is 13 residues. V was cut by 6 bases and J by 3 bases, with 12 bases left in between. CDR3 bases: TGTGCCAGCAGACGCGGACAGAGCTACGAGCAGTACTTC. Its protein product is CASRRGQSYEQYF.

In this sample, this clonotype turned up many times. As DNA, the CDR3 is TGTGCCAGCAAGGCCGGGACTAGCGGGGGTTACGAGCAGTACTTC. Translation gives CASKAGTSGGYEQYF. The chain uses TRBV7-6 and TRBJ2-7; 14 bases map to TRBD2. Trimming removed 7 bases from V and 4 bases from J; junction bases left unmatched: 6. The CDR3 contains 15 residues. The germline V gene has CDR1 SGHVS and CDR2 FNYEAQ.

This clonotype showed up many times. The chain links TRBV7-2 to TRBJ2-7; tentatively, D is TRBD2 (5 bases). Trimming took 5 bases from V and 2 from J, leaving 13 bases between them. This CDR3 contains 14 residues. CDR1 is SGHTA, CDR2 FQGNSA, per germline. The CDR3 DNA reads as TGTGCCAGCAGCCTTTGGACTGGGCCCTACGAGCAGTACTTC. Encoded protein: CASSLWTGPYEQYF.